This TCR beta chain was sequenced for a study of T cells after yellow fever vaccination. Study context: Fractions of low cell number were prepared using SMART-Seq v4 Ultra Low Input.

Per the germline V gene, CDR1 is MNHNY and CDR2 is SVGAGI (reference sequence). CDR3 length equals 13 residues. The V end was cut by 7 bases, the J end by 6 bases, with 13 bases between. Via MiXCR, TCRdb re-called the 5' RACE reads, giving one row per CDR3 protein. The sample consists of under 700,000 distinct CDR3 sequences, about 17% of them appearing once. This clonotype was observed a handful of times. The chain couples TRBV6-6 to TRBJ2-1, with D possibly matching TRBD2 (6 bases). This TCR came from a man aged 18 to 29 who received the YFV17D yellow fever vaccine. The starting material was PBMCs, obtained 5 to 6 days after the first yellow fever vaccination. The CDR3 reads CASITGGFNEQFF. The CDR3 nucleotides read TGTGCCAGCATCACCGGGGGTTTCAATGAGCAGTTCTTC.